This TCR beta chain is drawn from a study of T cells in Graves' hyperthyroidism and ophthalmopathy (dated by TCRdb to the late 2010s). Describing the broader study: Peripheral blood samples were taken at the time of initial diagnosis, prior to any treatment. To identify distinguishing TCR V-J signatures, a discovery cohort of around 98 patients was used, comprising 43 with Graves' ophthalmopathy and under 60 with stable Graves' hyperthyroidism. Whether ophthalmopathy could be predicted prospectively was tested in an independent validation cohort made up of fewer than 20 hyperthyroidism patients plus 17 patients who later progressed to ophthalmopathy. The 100 discovery patients were randomly split 7:3 into training and test sets. In several Graves' hyperthyroidism patients, the study also compared T-cell repertoires from thyroid tissue with T-cell repertoires from blood. After sampling, hyperthyroidism patients received methimazole starting at 30 mg daily, and ophthalmopathy patients received high-dose intravenous methylprednisolone. The paper reports TCR Vbeta CDR3 sequencing of more than 120 peripheral blood samples: some 41 ophthalmopathy, roughly 74 hyperthyroidism and approximately 17 progressor patients. General conclusions and limits of the study: Ophthalmopathy was separated from stable hyperthyroidism by a 13 V-J signature model, with about 88% sensitivity and 81% to 82% specificity obtained in cross-validation and 80%/75% obtained in testing. No statistical method was used to set the sample size in advance, and investigators knew the group allocation. Most expanded thyroid clonotypes (frequency above 0.001) were also detected in blood, a finding suggesting that blood repertoires may reflect thyroid immune responses. During validation, the model predicted progression to ophthalmopathy a median of roughly six months ahead of onset, with more than 55% sensitivity and 72% to 80% specificity.

Counted from cysteine to phenylalanine, this CDR3 has 15 amino acids. CDR3 DNA only is kept here, 45 bases in frame from base 1. Cut back by 3 bases and 5 bases, the V and J ends lie 16 bases apart. The CDR1 and CDR2 encoded by the germline V gene are MNHEY and SVGEGT. The TCR beta CDR3 regions were amplified from RNA transcripts. The first round of RT-PCR for the TCR CDR3 was performed with the HTBI primer set and the Qiagen OneStep RT-PCR kit. Libraries were constructed in a second round of multiplex PCR, after which size selection and purification were performed. Sequencing of the libraries was done on an Illumina HiSeq2000 using paired-end 100 bp reads. In the source study's methods: SOAPnuke was used to process the raw data, removing reads that contained adapters or uncalled bases, had a mean Phred below 15, or lacked an exact match to the constant primer or identifier. High-quality paired reads were merged with COPE v1.2.5, and unique nucleotide sequences were defined as clonotypes. Clonotypes were aligned to IMGT TRBV, TRBD and TRBJ reference segments using MiTCR v1.1. The analysis included only V-J combinations with a frequency above 0.0001, which together covered 99% to 99.2% of the repertoires. The TCS score was defined as the ratio of F50 (clonal expansion) to E x V (chaos), calculated using BLOSUM62-based TCRdist between CDR3 peptides within each V-J. Welch's t-statistics and random forest reduced roughly 540 V-J features to 10 to 15, which were used in a naive Bayes classifier (R e1071). TCRdb's own reprocessing of the public reads used fastp at Q25 and MiXCR and kept productive beta chains. Each entry is one CDR3 protein sequence, shown with its most common DNA and genes. TCRdb's processing, not the authors' own work, is the source of the V and J calls. The sample data list around 350,000 distinct CDR3 sequences, and over 15% of these were observed just once. About 3.5% of the sample comes from the top ten.

Graves' hyperthyroidism was defined as stable when no progression to ophthalmopathy occurred over 18 months of follow-up. Hyperthyroidism patients were newly diagnosed, had a disease duration of under 2 months, and were aged 18 to 65 years. Patients with uncontrolled infections, other autoimmune diseases, pregnancy or lactation were excluded. Diagnoses relied on clinical symptoms, serum thyroxine and TRAb, thyroid ultrasound and orbital computed tomography. PBMCs were isolated from more than 9 ml of fresh peripheral blood by Ficoll-Paque density gradient centrifugation. Trizol reagent was used to extract total RNA, and RNA quality was then checked on an Agilent 2100 Bioanalyzer. This clonotype was found many times. This clone's antigen is unknown. Within one base of it there is no much larger clone, and no base qualities were kept.

The sequenced sample was blood. The source of this sequence is a woman aged 18-29 years with Graves' hyperthyroidism. The sequence links TRBV6-2 or TRBV6-3 to TRBJ2-5; the D gene is possibly TRBD1 or TRBD2, with 6 bases matching each. The CDR3 sequence is CASSYGGGRGETQYF. The nucleotide sequence reads as follows: TGTGCCAGCAGTTATGGAGGGGGGCGCGGGGAGACCCAGTACTTC.